This entry lists 12 T cell receptor beta chains sequenced from one sample in a study of shared clonotypes between healthy human individuals. The table came from immunoSEQ multiplex PCR; TCRdb's copy has only in-frame clones and leaves some out. Of about 1.1 million clones in the sample, 60% to 80% are singletons; the top ten hold about 0.94%. The sample comprised memory CD4+ T cells from PBMCs. Regarding subset: CD45RA-negative fraction. The receptors were sampled from a man between 18 and 35 years old in good health. Some clones in this sample may be carry-over from other donors' samples.

The chain recombines TRBV7-2 with TRBJ2-4, with D tentatively TRBD1 or TRBD2 (5 bases each). Between the trimmed V and J ends, which lost 5 bases and 9 bases, there was a span of 14 bases. This CDR3 is 13 amino acids long. In germline, CDR1 is SGHTA, CDR2 FQGNSA. CDR3 sequence reads: CASSPTGRSIQYF. The CDR3 DNA follows: TGTGCCAGCAGCCCCACGGGGCGAAGCATTCAGTACTTC.

This chain joins TRBV6-1 and TRBJ1-4; no clear D. Trimming pared 4 bases from V and 10 bases from J, leaving 13 bases between. Germline V gene lookup returns CDR1 MNHNS and CDR2 SASEGT. The CDR3 has 13 amino acids. The CDR3 DNA reads as TGTGCCAGCAGTGCCGACATGTCGGGAAAACTGTTTTTT. It yields the protein CASSADMSGKLFF.

This chain uses TRBV19 with TRBJ2-7, with a possible D match to TRBD2 (6 bases). V was clipped by 8 bases and J by 6 bases, with 20 bases between them. Germline V gives CDR1 LNHDA, CDR2 SQIVND (reference sequence). The CDR3 spans 14 residues. The CDR3 here is CASASGTPPVEQYF. The CDR3 DNA sequence: TGTGCCAGTGCTTCCGGGACTCCACCCGTCGAGCAGTACTTC.

The V gene is TRBV2, the J gene TRBJ2-4, with 13 bases fitting TRBD2. Germline CDR1 and CDR2: SNHLY and FYNNEI. CDR3 size: 20 residues. Trimming at V came to 6 bases and at J to 0 bases, leaving 14 bases not matched to a gene. The CDR3 reads CASSYRGTSGTPLAKNIQYF. The CDR3 region has the DNA TGTGCCAGCAGCTACAGGGGGACTAGCGGGACTCCCTTAGCCAAAAACATTCAGTACTTC.

The rearrangement links TRBV9 to TRBJ1-5, with unresolved D. Per the germline V gene, CDR1 is SGDLS and CDR2 is YYNGEE. Trimming shortened V by 3 bases and J by 0 bases, and 4 bases separated the two germline ends. The CDR3 consists of 13 residues. Here the CDR3 reads CASSADSNQPQHF. CDR3 coding DNA: TGTGCCAGCAGCGCGGATAGCAATCAGCCCCAGCATTTT. Full variable domain (rest looked up from reference TRBV9 and TRBJ1-5): DSGVTQTPKHLITATGQRVTLRCSPRSGDLSVYWYQQSLDQGLQFLIQYYNGEERAKGNILERFSAQQFPDLHSELNLSSLELGDSALYFCASSADSNQPQHFGDGTRLSIL.

This clone was observed a few times. The J gene is TRBJ2-1, the V gene TRBV2, with TRBD1 matching 8 bases. V lost 8 bases, J lost 5 bases, and 17 bases stayed unmatched. The CDR3 has 17 amino acids. Looked up from germline, CDR1 is SNHLY and CDR2 is FYNNEI. This chain's CDR3 is CASWAVTGTGADNEQFF. CDR3 sequence (DNA): TGTGCCAGCTGGGCGGTAACCGGGACAGGAGCCGACAATGAGCAGTTCTTC.

CDR3 DNA: TGTGCCAGCAGTGGACAGGGAGTAGCTAACTATGGCTACACCTTC. Translation gives CASSGQGVANYGYTF. The gene calls are TRBV28 and TRBJ1-2, with 8 bases that match TRBD1. This CDR3 is built from 15 residues. Looked up from germline, CDR1 is MDHEN and CDR2 is SYDVKM. The V gene end was trimmed by 5 bases and the J gene end by 0 bases; junction bases not matched to a gene: 5.

The chain uses TRBV2 and TRBJ2-7; perhaps TRBD2 as D (5 bases). This CDR3 has 14 amino acids. The ends were cut back, 6 bases at V and 6 bases at J, with 18 bases in the middle. Germline V gives CDR1 SNHLY, CDR2 FYNNEI. The CDR3 DNA follows: TGTGCCAGCAGCCCGCCGGAGCGGAGGCGCGAGCAGTACTTC. Translating it yields CASSPPERRREQYF.

This clone was picked up one time. The chain is built from TRBV7-2 and TRBJ2-7; possible D gene TRBD2, 5 bases. Deletions cut 6 bases from V and 1 base from J, with 19 bases between. Germline CDR1 SGHTA, CDR2 FQGNSA. The CDR3 is 16 amino acids. CDR3 protein: CASRSISTRASYEQYF. The CDR3 DNA sequence: TGTGCCAGCAGATCTATTAGTACTAGGGCGTCCTACGAGCAGTACTTC.

The V call is TRBV28, the J call TRBJ2-1, with TRBD2 identical over 10 bases. Unmatched junction bases numbered 10, after V lost 11 bases and J lost 0 bases. The germline V gene has CDR1 MDHEN and CDR2 SYDVKM. CDR3 length equals 16 residues. CDR3 amino acids: CASSPLAGASYNEQFF. In nucleotides, the CDR3 is TGTGCCTCGAGCCCCCTAGCGGGGGCCTCCTACAATGAGCAGTTCTTC.

The chain carries TRBV7-2 and TRBJ1-2, with D hard to call. The CDR3 length is 12 residues. Per the germline V gene, CDR1 is SGHTA and CDR2 is FQGNSA. V lost 7 bases, J lost 5 bases, and 11 bases lay in between. The CDR3 nucleotides read TGTGCCAGCACCGATAGGGCTTATGGCTACACCTTC. This translates into CASTDRAYGYTF. The full variable domain, completed using reference TRBV7-2 and TRBJ1-2, is GAGVSQSPSNKVTEKGKDVELRCDPISGHTALYWYRQSLGQGLEFLIYFQGNSAPDKSGLPSDRFSAERTGGSVSTLTIQRTQQEDSAVYLCASTDRAYGYTFGSGTRLTVV.

There are a few counts of this clone. This may come from a read error, since a much larger clone is one base off. This chain joins TRBV4-1 and TRBJ1-4, with 8 bases aligning to TRBD1. Looked up from germline, CDR1 is MGHRA and CDR2 is YSYEKL. The CDR3 is 14 amino acids. J lost 5 bases, V lost 2 bases, and 1 base had no gene match. CDR3 nucleotides: TGCGCCAGCAGCCAAAGACAGGGGAATGAAAAACTGTTTTTT. Encoded protein: CASSQRQGNEKLFF.